This TCR beta chain was captured in a study of T cells after yellow fever vaccination. This clonotype was counted ten times or more. TCRdb called the 5' RACE reads again in MiXCR, with one record for every CDR3 protein. The repertoire consists of more than 3,500 distinct CDR3 sequences, with 7.5% to 9.5% occurring once and the leading ten covering around 66%. Specimen: PBMCs, either bulk or a sorted T-cell subset (CD4+, CD8+, memory, or dextramer-sorted; not recorded which), collected around 45 days after the first yellow fever vaccination. This receptor was taken from a man aged 18 to 29 who received the YFV17D yellow fever vaccine.

The CDR3 DNA follows: TGTGCCAGCAGCATCAGGGTAGGAAGCAATCAGCCCCAGCATTTT. Its translation: CASSIRVGSNQPQHF. V is TRBV7-2 and J is TRBJ1-5; TRBD1 might be the D (5 bases). Germline-derived CDR1 and CDR2 are SGHTA and FQGNSA. This CDR3 region has 15 residues. V lost 5 bases and J 1 base, leaving 12 bases between the germline ends.